This T cell receptor (beta chain) emerged from a study of T cell repertoires in cytomegalovirus infection. This clonotype was recorded a few times. TCRdb reanalysed the reads using MiXCR and keeps one entry per CDR3 protein. There are some 180,000 distinct CDR3 sequences in the sample; about a sixth occur only once, and 25% lies in the top ten. The CDR3 length is 14 residues. Trimming removed 5 bases at V and 9 bases at J, with 17 bases between. V and J are TRBV12-3 or TRBV12-4 and TRBJ1-5; D might be TRBD1 (6 bases). Input material: CD8+ T cells from PBMCs. This receptor was identified in a human donor in good health (CMV status not recorded). Some clones in this sample may be carry-over from other donors' samples. CDR3 sequence reads: CASSGTEGVWPQHF. The CDR3 nucleotides read TGTGCCAGCAGTGGGACGGAGGGGGTTTGGCCCCAGCATTTT.